This entry concerns a single T cell receptor beta chain. This entry is derived from a study of T cells expressing NK-cell markers. The germline V gene has CDR1 SGHTA and CDR2 FQGTGA. This CDR3 is built from 15 residues. TCRdb re-called the 5' RACE reads and shows each CDR3 protein once, DNA omitted. This sample carries about 550,000 distinct CDR3 sequences, with approximately 3.6% going to the ten biggest clones. The chain combines TRBV7-3 with TRBJ2-7. The receptor was isolated from a man in his late teens or twenties in good health. Source material: blood T cells: a sorted CD56 or NKG2C T cell subset, CD4+ or CD8+ T cells, or bulk PBMC T cells (not recorded which). Here the CDR3 reads CASSLTGEESYEQYF.